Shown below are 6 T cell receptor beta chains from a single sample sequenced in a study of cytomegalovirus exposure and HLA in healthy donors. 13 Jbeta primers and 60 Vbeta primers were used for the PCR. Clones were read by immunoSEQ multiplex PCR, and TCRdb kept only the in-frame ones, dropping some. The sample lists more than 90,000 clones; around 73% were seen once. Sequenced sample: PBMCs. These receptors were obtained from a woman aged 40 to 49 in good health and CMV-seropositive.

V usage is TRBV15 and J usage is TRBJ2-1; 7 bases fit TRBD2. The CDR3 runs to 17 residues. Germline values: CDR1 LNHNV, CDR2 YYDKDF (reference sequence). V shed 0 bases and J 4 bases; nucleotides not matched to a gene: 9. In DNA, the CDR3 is TGTGCCACCAGCAGAGATAATGCGGGAGCCGGGTACAATGAGCAGTTCTTC. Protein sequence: CATSRDNAGAGYNEQFF.

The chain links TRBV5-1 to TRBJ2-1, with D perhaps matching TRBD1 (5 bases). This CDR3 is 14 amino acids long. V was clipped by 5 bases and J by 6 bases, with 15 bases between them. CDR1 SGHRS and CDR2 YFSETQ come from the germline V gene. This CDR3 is CASSWGQGSNEQFF. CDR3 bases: TGCGCCAGCAGTTGGGGCCAGGGAAGCAATGAGCAGTTCTTC.

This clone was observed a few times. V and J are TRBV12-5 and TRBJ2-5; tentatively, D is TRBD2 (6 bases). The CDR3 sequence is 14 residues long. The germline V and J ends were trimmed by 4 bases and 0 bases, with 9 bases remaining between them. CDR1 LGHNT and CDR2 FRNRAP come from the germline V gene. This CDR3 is CASGSRDYQETQYF. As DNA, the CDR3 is TGTGCTAGTGGTTCCCGGGACTACCAAGAGACCCAGTACTTC.

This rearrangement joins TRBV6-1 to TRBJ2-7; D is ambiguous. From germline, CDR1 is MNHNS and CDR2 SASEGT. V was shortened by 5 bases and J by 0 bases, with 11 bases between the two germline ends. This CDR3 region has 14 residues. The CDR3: CASSSYSISYEQYF. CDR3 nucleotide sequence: TGTGCCAGCAGTTCCTACAGCATCTCCTACGAGCAGTACTTC.

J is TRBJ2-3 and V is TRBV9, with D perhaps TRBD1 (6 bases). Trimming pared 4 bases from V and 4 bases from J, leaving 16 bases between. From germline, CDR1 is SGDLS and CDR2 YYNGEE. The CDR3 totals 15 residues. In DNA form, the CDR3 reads TGTGCCAGCAGCCCGGGATCACAGGGCCCAGATACGCAGTATTTT. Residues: CASSPGSQGPDTQYF.

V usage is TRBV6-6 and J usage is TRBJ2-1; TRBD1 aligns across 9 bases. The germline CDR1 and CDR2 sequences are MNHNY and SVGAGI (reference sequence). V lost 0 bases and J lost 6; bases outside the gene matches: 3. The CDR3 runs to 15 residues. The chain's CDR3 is CASSYSGQGGNEQFF. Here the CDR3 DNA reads TGTGCCAGCAGTTACTCGGGACAGGGAGGCAATGAGCAGTTCTTC.